A single sample gave rise to the 21 T cell receptor beta chains below, sequenced in a study of cytomegalovirus exposure and HLA in healthy donors. The PCR had 60 Vbeta and 13 Jbeta primers. TCRdb's table, derived via immunoSEQ multiplex PCR, lists solely in-frame clones and lacks some. The sample consists of around 210,000 clones, approximately 78% of them appearing once. The specimen was PBMCs. These receptors were obtained from a woman aged 40 to 50 in good health and CMV-seronegative.

The J gene is TRBJ2-2, the V gene TRBV7-7; no clear D. Germline assignment: CDR1 SSHAT and CDR2 FNYEAQ (reference sequence). CDR3 length equals 14 residues. The ends were cut back, 5 bases at V and 4 bases at J, with 11 bases in the middle. CDR3 coding DNA: TGTGCCAGCAGCCTAGACCTTAGCACCGGGGAGCTGTTTTTT. Its translation is CASSLDLSTGELFF.

This clone was seen a single time. J is TRBJ2-4 and V is TRBV28, with D perhaps matching TRBD2 (7 bases). The ends were cut back, 8 bases at V and 9 bases at J, with 26 bases in the middle. The length of the CDR3 is 16 residues. Germline V gives CDR1 MDHEN, CDR2 SYDVKM. As DNA, the CDR3 is TGTGCCAGCTCCCCCGGGGGGCGTGGGGTAGTGGGCATTCAGTACTTC. Amino acid sequence: CASSPGGRGVVGIQYF.

The chain links TRBV13 to TRBJ2-7; TRBD2 matches 7 bases. Trimming removed 4 bases from V and 2 bases from J; junction bases left unmatched: 11. The CDR3 covers 16 residues. Germline CDR1 and CDR2: PRHDT and FYEKMQ (reference sequence). Here the CDR3 reads CASSSVEAGRAYEQYF. DNA of the CDR3: TGTGCCAGCAGCTCCGTAGAGGCAGGGAGGGCCTACGAGCAGTACTTC.

The chain combines TRBV27 with TRBJ1-5, with D possibly matching TRBD1 (5 bases). Trimming took 5 bases from V and 4 from J, leaving 15 bases between them. Germline-derived CDR1 and CDR2 are MNHEY and SMNVEV (reference sequence). CDR3 length equals 15 residues. The DNA of the CDR3 is TGTGCCAGCAGTAACACAGGAATGAGGAATCAGCCCCAGCATTTT. Its translation is CASSNTGMRNQPQHF.

V and J are TRBV30 and TRBJ1-6; D may be TRBD1 (5 bases). The germline V gene has CDR1 GTSNPN and CDR2 SVGIG (reference sequence). Trimming took 0 bases from V and 6 from J, leaving 12 bases between them. The length of the CDR3 is 15 residues. The CDR3 is CAWSVIGVGNSPLHF. The CDR3 DNA reads TGTGCCTGGAGTGTAATAGGGGTAGGTAATTCACCCCTCCACTTT.

The rearrangement links TRBV5-1 to TRBJ1-2; 8 nucleotides agree with TRBD1. CDR3 length: 14 residues. Trimming took 0 bases from V and 6 from J; bases not matched to a gene: 4. Germline-derived CDR1 and CDR2 are SGHRS and YFSETQ. This chain's CDR3 is CASSLADRGHGYTF. DNA for the CDR3: TGCGCCAGCAGCTTGGCCGACAGGGGACATGGCTACACCTTC.

V is TRBV5-1 and J is TRBJ1-1; D uncertain. The CDR3 covers 18 residues. The V gene's germline CDR1 is SGHRS and CDR2 YFSETQ. Trimming took 3 bases from V and 0 from J, leaving 21 bases between them. Here the CDR3 reads CASSSDGRRIKLNTEAFF. CDR3 in DNA: TGCGCCAGCAGCTCGGACGGTCGGAGGATAAAGTTGAACACTGAAGCTTTCTTT.

This chain uses TRBV9 with TRBJ2-2, with TRBD2 identical over 9 bases. This CDR3 comprises 16 residues. Germline V lookup: CDR1 SGDLS, CDR2 YYNGEE. The trim removed 0 bases at V and 1 base at J, leaving 1 base unmatched. The CDR3 loop reads CASSVGGRVNTGELFF. The DNA for the CDR3 is TGTGCCAGCAGCGTAGGCGGGAGGGTGAACACCGGGGAGCTGTTTTTT. Full variable domain (outside the CDR3, taken from reference TRBV9 and TRBJ2-2): DSGVTQTPKHLITATGQRVTLRCSPRSGDLSVYWYQQSLDQGLQFLIQYYNGEERAKGNILERFSAQQFPDLHSELNLSSLELGDSALYFCASSVGGRVNTGELFFGEGSRLTVL.

The table lists this clone with a few counts. The CDR3 DNA reads TGTGCCAGCAGCCGGGGTTATCAGCCCCAGCATTTT. This sequence encodes CASSRGYQPQHF. The chain has TRBV7-9 and TRBJ1-5; no definite D call. CDR3 size: 12 residues. Germline-derived CDR1 and CDR2 are SEHNR and FQNEAQ (reference sequence). V was trimmed by 5 bases and J by 5 bases, leaving 7 bases between them.

In its sample, this clone was seen once. The genes are TRBV4-1 and TRBJ2-2, with D possibly being TRBD2 (6 bases). From germline, CDR1 is MGHRA and CDR2 YSYEKL. The V and J ends lost 1 base and 3 bases respectively, with 12 bases between them. CDR3 length: 16 residues. CDR3 in DNA: TGCGCCAGCAGCCAAGCGATGGGACTTGACACCGGGGAGCTGTTTTTT. Amino acids: CASSQAMGLDTGELFF.

This clone was observed a single time. This chain uses TRBV6-5 with TRBJ1-5; D not certain. This CDR3 is built from 16 residues. Germline values: CDR1 MNHEY, CDR2 SVGAGI. V was cut by 4 bases and J by 3 bases, with 16 bases left in between. CDR3 region: CASSSPRRGPNQPQHF. In nucleotides, the CDR3 is TGTGCCAGCAGTTCCCCGCGTAGAGGGCCCAATCAGCCCCAGCATTTT.

The chain uses TRBV10-1 and TRBJ2-7, with 9 nucleotides matching TRBD1. V was pared by 8 bases and J by 5 bases, with 7 bases of the junction left unmatched. Germline assignment: CDR1 WNHNN and CDR2 SYGVQD (reference sequence). The CDR3 has 13 amino acids. CDR3 DNA sequence: TGCGCCAGCGGGCGACAGGGGGAGAACGAGCAGTACTTC. Protein sequence: CASGRQGENEQYF.

This clone was seen only once. The V gene is TRBV10-1, the J gene TRBJ2-7, with D perhaps TRBD1 (6 bases). The V gene lost 6 bases and the J gene lost 1 base, with 10 bases spanning the gap. This CDR3 contains 13 residues. CDR1 is WNHNN, CDR2 SYGVQD, per germline (reference sequence). The CDR3 region is CASSEQGSYEQYF. The CDR3 nucleotides are TGCGCCAGCAGCGAACAGGGATCCTACGAGCAGTACTTC.

CDR3: CASSLAAGDNEQFF. DNA for the CDR3: TGTGCCAGCAGCTTAGCGGCCGGGGACAATGAGCAGTTCTTC. V gene TRBV7-7 combines with J gene TRBJ2-1; a possible D gene is TRBD2 (5 bases). The CDR3 runs to 14 residues. The germline V gene has CDR1 SSHAT and CDR2 FNYEAQ (reference sequence). The V end was cut by 0 bases, the J end by 5 bases, with 8 bases between.

The chain combines TRBV21-1 with TRBJ1-2; TRBD1, as called in the table, went unchecked against the DNA. TRBV21-1 is assigned pseudogene status. The CDR3 sequence is 17 residues long. CDR3 bases: TGTGCCAGCAGCAACCACAGGGGGTCGAACCTTAACTATGGCTACACCTTC. It is translated as CASSNHRGSNLNYGYTF.

The chain is built from TRBV6-5 and TRBJ1-1, with 8 bases matching TRBD1. CDR1 is MNHEY, CDR2 SVGAGI, per germline. The CDR3 consists of 15 residues. Trimming removed 5 bases from V and 4 bases from J; junction bases left unmatched: 9. For the CDR3, the DNA is TGTGCCAGCAGTAGGCCGACAGGGGCGGGCACTGAAGCTTTCTTT. This translates into CASSRPTGAGTEAFF.

J is TRBJ1-1 and V is TRBV5-1, with no clear D. The CDR3 is 14 amino acids. Germline-derived CDR1 and CDR2 are SGHRS and YFSETQ. V lost 0 bases to trimming and J lost 6 bases, with 12 bases between them. The CDR3 sequence: CASSLEARGSEAFF. The CDR3 coding sequence is TGCGCCAGCAGCTTGGAGGCCAGAGGGTCTGAAGCTTTCTTT.

J is TRBJ2-7 and V is TRBV10-1; possible D gene TRBD2, 5 bases. This CDR3 spans 13 amino acids. Trimming removed 0 bases at V and 6 bases at J, with 9 bases between. Germline values: CDR1 WNHNN, CDR2 SYGVQD (reference sequence). CDR3 protein: CASSESRVSEQYF. In DNA, the CDR3 is TGCGCCAGCAGTGAGTCGCGGGTTTCCGAGCAGTACTTC.

The chain has TRBV6-1 and TRBJ1-2, with TRBD1 identical over 8 bases. The CDR3 sequence is 13 residues long. Germline loops: CDR1 MNHNS, CDR2 SASEGT. With V trimmed by 10 bases and J by 7 bases, 11 bases remained unmatched. The CDR3 reads CAIHFGQGTGYTF. CDR3 coding DNA: TGTGCCATCCATTTCGGACAGGGTACTGGCTACACCTTC.

This clone was observed a few times. The rearrangement joins TRBV7-2 to TRBJ2-7, with TRBD2 matching over 10 bases. The ends lost 5 bases at V and 9 bases at J; junction bases unmatched: 19. The CDR3 is made up of 17 amino acids. CDR1 is SGHTA, CDR2 FQGNSA, per germline. This chain's CDR3 is CASSPGGSGRVYSGQYF. For the CDR3, the DNA is TGTGCCAGCAGCCCCGGCGGGAGCGGGAGGGTTTACTCCGGGCAGTACTTC.

The chain carries TRBV7-3 and TRBJ2-4, with 9 bases that match TRBD2. CDR1 is SGHTA, CDR2 FQGTGA, per germline. The V segment lost 4 bases and the J segment 8 bases; nucleotides outside the gene matches: 9. CDR3 size: 15 residues. CDR3 nucleotides: TGTGCCAGCAGCTCTCAAATAGCGGGAGAGGACATTCAGTACTTC. This encodes CASSSQIAGEDIQYF.